One and the same sample provided the 26 T cell receptor beta chains below, sequenced in a study of CD8 T cells in ankylosing spondylitis. Findings of the study overall: The study identified a TCR beta motif of fewer than 10 highly homologous variants that appeared characteristic of ankylosing spondylitis blood.

The antigens these receptors bind are not known. TCRdb redid the calling of the 5' RACE reads with MiXCR, one entry per CDR3 protein. The sample consists of 800,000 to 900,000 distinct CDR3 sequences, 12% of them appearing once. The sequencing input was blood, either unsorted or a sorted T cell fraction (not recorded which). Source of these receptors: a male donor with ankylosing spondylitis.

The rearrangement joins TRBV19 to TRBJ2-7, with D possibly being TRBD2 (5 bases). The germline V gene encodes CDR1 LNHDA and CDR2 SQIVND (reference sequence). The CDR3 has 13 amino acids. Trimming took 4 bases from V and 7 from J, leaving 14 bases between them. The CDR3 sequence: CASSRGPTGEQYF. DNA for the CDR3: TGTGCCAGTAGTAGAGGACCCACGGGAGAGCAGTACTTC.

The genes are TRBV20-1 and TRBJ2-6; perhaps D is TRBD1 or TRBD2 (5 bases each). The germline gives CDR1 DFQATT, CDR2 SNEGSKA (reference sequence). Trimming took off 5 bases at V and 0 bases at J, with 8 bases between the two ends. There are 14 residues in the CDR3. The CDR3 DNA follows: TGCAGTGCTGAGGGGAACTCTGGGGCCAACGTCCTGACTTTC. It codes for CSAEGNSGANVLTF.

This clonotype was detected many times. V usage is TRBV12-3 or TRBV12-4 and J usage is TRBJ1-2; weak D call: TRBD1 (5 bases). This CDR3 has 11 amino acids. Trimming removed 3 bases at V and 8 bases at J, with 7 bases between. The CDR3 sequence is CASSFRVGYTF. The CDR3 coding sequence is TGTGCCAGCAGTTTCAGGGTCGGCTACACCTTC.

The chain is built from TRBV6-2 or TRBV6-3 and TRBJ1-6; no clear D gene. V was clipped by 8 bases and J by 5 bases, with 10 bases between them. Germline V gene sequence: CDR1 MNHEY, CDR2 SVGEGT. This CDR3 has 13 amino acids. The CDR3 reads CASVGANNSPLHF. The CDR3 nucleotides read TGTGCCAGCGTAGGCGCGAATAATTCACCCCTCCACTTT.

This clonotype has a count of ten or more. The V call is TRBV9, the J call TRBJ2-7, with D possibly TRBD1 on 5 matching bases. The germline V gene has CDR1 SGDLS and CDR2 YYNGEE. Trimming took 3 bases from V and 2 from J, leaving 15 bases between them. CDR3 size: 15 residues. The CDR3: CASSDSTEMTYEQYF. The CDR3 region has the DNA TGTGCCAGCAGCGATTCGACAGAGATGACCTACGAGCAGTACTTC.

The V call is TRBV5-1, the J call TRBJ2-5, with D hard to call. The germline gives CDR1 SGHRS, CDR2 YFSETQ. V lost 2 bases to trimming and J lost 4 bases, with 9 bases between them. This CDR3 region has 13 residues. CDR3 sequence: CASSFSSLETQYF. The CDR3, as DNA: TGCGCCAGCAGCTTTTCCAGTCTAGAGACCCAGTACTTC.

This clonotype appeared a few times. V is TRBV24-1 and J is TRBJ1-2; 7 bases are shared with TRBD1. Germline lookup yields CDR1 KGHDR and CDR2 SFDVKD. The CDR3 spans 13 residues. V shed 9 bases, J shed 7 bases, and the junction held 10 bases outside the gene matches. CDR3 bases: TGTGCCACCCGGGACAGCCACCTGGGTGGCTACACCTTC. Amino acid sequence: CATRDSHLGGYTF.

This clonotype was seen ten or more times. V is TRBV10-3 and J is TRBJ2-7, with 7 bases aligning to TRBD1. The germline gives CDR1 ENHRY, CDR2 SYGVKD. The J segment lost 4 bases and the V segment lost 5 bases, leaving 5 bases of the junction unmatched. This CDR3 region has 13 residues. CDR3 amino acids: CAISLDRAYEQYF. CDR3 coding DNA: TGTGCCATCAGTCTTGACAGGGCTTACGAGCAGTACTTC.

This clonotype turned up a few times. The chain employs TRBV5-1 and TRBJ2-2, with no clear D. CDR1 is SGHRS and CDR2 is YFSETQ in the germline V gene. Trimming shortened V by 3 bases and J by 1 base, and 10 bases separated the two germline ends. The CDR3 totals 15 residues. CDR3: CASSSGPGNTGELFF. The CDR3 nucleotides read TGCGCCAGCAGCTCCGGGCCGGGGAACACCGGGGAGCTGTTTTTT. The variable domain in full, with the rest retrieved from reference TRBV5-1 and TRBJ2-2, is KAGVTQTPRYLIKTRGQQVTLSCSPISGHRSVSWYQQTPGQGLQFLFEYFSETQRNKGNFPGRFSGRQFSNSRSEMNVSTLELGDSALYLCASSSGPGNTGELFFGEGSRLTVL.

This clonotype was seen a few times. The rearrangement uses TRBV4-3 and TRBJ2-1, with D uncertain. Germline V gives CDR1 LGHNA, CDR2 YSLEER. V lost 2 bases and J 0 bases, leaving 8 bases between the germline ends. The CDR3 totals 15 residues. The chain's CDR3 is CASSQLKSSYNEQFF. CDR3 nucleotide sequence: TGCGCCAGCAGCCAACTAAAGAGCTCCTACAATGAGCAGTTCTTC.

V is TRBV6-7 and J is TRBJ1-4; D ambiguous. TRBV6-7 is given ORF status, its function remaining uncertain. Trimming cost V 6 bases and J 1 base, with 9 bases left between them. This CDR3 spans 14 amino acids. CDR3 DNA: TGTGCCAGCAGAAAGAAAGGAACTAATGAAAAACTGTTTTTT. It specifies CASRKKGTNEKLFF.

CDR3 sequence (DNA): TGTGCCAGCAGCGTAGCTCAACTGGAGGCTGGAAACACCATATATTTT. Protein sequence: CASSVAQLEAGNTIYF. The V call is TRBV9, the J call TRBJ1-3; D ambiguous. With 0 bases removed from V and 2 bases from J, the gap between germline ends came to 12 bases. CDR1 and CDR2 from the germline V gene are SGDLS and YYNGEE. CDR3 length: 16 residues.

The chain uses TRBV10-3 and TRBJ2-7, with TRBD2 matching over 11 bases. Trimming cost V 2 bases and J 0 bases; bases outside gene matches: 6. The germline V gene encodes CDR1 ENHRY and CDR2 SYGVKD. The CDR3 has 17 residues. The CDR3 loop reads CAISEPPGLAVSYEQYF. The CDR3 nucleotides are TGTGCCATCAGTGAGCCCCCGGGACTAGCGGTCTCCTACGAGCAGTACTTC.

As concerns this clonotype: Relative to the germline gene, one junction end is altered; a read error may explain this. V is TRBV20-1 and J is TRBJ1-1; D ambiguous. The length of the CDR3 is 13 residues. CDR1 is DFQATT, CDR2 SNEGSKA, per germline (reference sequence). The CDR3 sequence: CSAPNEQNTKAFF. CDR3 in DNA: TGCAGTGCCCCTAATGAACAGAACACTAAAGCTTTCTTT.

This clonotype occurred many times. The chain has TRBV6-5 and TRBJ1-5; no definite D call. The CDR3 extends over 15 amino acids. Germline loops: CDR1 MNHEY, CDR2 SVGAGI. Trimming removed 2 bases at V and 2 bases at J, with 10 bases between. The CDR3 DNA follows: TGTGCCAGCAGTTACGACGGATTCGGCAATCAGCCCCAGCATTTT. Protein: CASSYDGFGNQPQHF.

The chain recombines TRBV3-1 with TRBJ2-1; D gene ambiguous. The CDR3 has 14 residues. Germline CDR1 LGHDT, CDR2 YNNKEL (reference sequence). V was pared by 0 bases and J by 7 bases, with 10 bases between. Here the CDR3 DNA reads TGTGCCAGCAGCCAAGATCGGAAGTGGAATGAGCAGTTCTTC. Its translation is CASSQDRKWNEQFF.

This chain joins TRBV12-3 or TRBV12-4 and TRBJ2-5; 8 bases match TRBD2. CDR3 length: 19 residues. V was pared by 2 bases and J by 7 bases, with 21 bases of the junction left unmatched. CDR3 coding DNA: TGTGCCAGCAGTTTAAAAGCCAGAGTAGCGGGAATGGGAAGCGGGACCCAGTACTTC. This gives the protein CASSLKARVAGMGSGTQYF.

In its sample, this clonotype was seen a few times. The chain couples TRBV20-1 to TRBJ1-2; D remains unclear. This CDR3 is built from 11 residues. CDR1 DFQATT and CDR2 SNEGSKA come from the germline V gene (reference sequence). The V end was cut by 5 bases, the J end by 4 bases, with 8 bases between. CDR3: CSAARGYGYTF. The DNA for the CDR3 is TGCAGTGCTGCCCGGGGCTATGGCTACACCTTC.

The rearrangement links TRBV10-3 to TRBJ2-1; D might be TRBD2 (5 bases). Trimming removed 6 bases at V and 4 bases at J, with 19 bases between. CDR1 is ENHRY, CDR2 SYGVKD, per germline. This CDR3 comprises 16 residues. CDR3 coding DNA: TGTGCCATCAGGTCAGGACTCTCTCCCGTGTACAATGAGCAGTTCTTC. Residues: CAIRSGLSPVYNEQFF.

This clonotype has a handful of counts. The chain is built from TRBV10-3 and TRBJ1-5; D is unresolved. Germline V gives CDR1 ENHRY, CDR2 SYGVKD. V was clipped by 3 bases and J by 4 bases, with 16 bases between them. CDR3 size: 16 residues. The CDR3 protein is CAISDYGSLGNQPQHF. Written as DNA, the CDR3 is TGTGCCATCAGTGATTATGGCAGTTTGGGTAATCAGCCCCAGCATTTT.

This rearrangement joins TRBV18 to TRBJ2-2; D unresolved. V was trimmed by 1 base and J by 2 bases, leaving 11 bases between them. This CDR3 spans 16 amino acids. CDR1 and CDR2 (germline): KGHSH, LQKENI. As DNA, the CDR3 is TGTGCCAGCTCACCACAGCAACGGGCAAACACCGGGGAGCTGTTTTTT. Residues: CASSPQQRANTGELFF. The full variable domain, completed using reference TRBV18 and TRBJ2-2, is NAGVMQNPRHLVRRRGQEARLRCSPMKGHSHVYWYRQLPEEGLKFMVYLQKENIIDESGMPKERFSAEFPKEGPSILRIQQVVRGDSAAYFCASSPQQRANTGELFFGEGSRLTVL.

This chain links TRBV4-1 with TRBJ1-2, with D maybe TRBD1 (5 bases). CDR1 and CDR2 (germline): MGHRA, YSYEKL. V gave up 1 base and J gave up 4 bases, with 16 bases separating them. The CDR3 sequence is 16 residues long. The chain's CDR3 is CASSQVWGPGSYGYTF. CDR3 nucleotide sequence: TGCGCCAGCAGCCAAGTGTGGGGCCCGGGGTCCTATGGCTACACCTTC.

This clonotype was recorded a few times. This chain uses TRBV6-5 with TRBJ1-1, with D hard to call. The CDR3 is made up of 14 amino acids. V dropped 8 bases and J dropped 0 bases, with 13 bases sitting between them. CDR1 and CDR2 (germline): MNHEY, SVGAGI. CDR3 residues: CASCYGPLNTEAFF. The DNA for the CDR3 is TGTGCCAGCTGCTACGGGCCTTTGAACACTGAAGCTTTCTTT.

This clonotype was counted ten times or more. CDR3: CSALAGVPYEQYF. The CDR3 DNA follows: TGCAGTGCTTTAGCGGGAGTTCCCTACGAGCAGTACTTC. The chain joins TRBV20-1 to TRBJ2-7; 9 bases agree with TRBD2. The junction had 4 bases not matched to a gene; V was cut back by 5 bases and J by 2 bases. Germline V gives CDR1 DFQATT, CDR2 SNEGSKA (reference sequence). The CDR3 contains 13 residues.

This clonotype was seen a few times. The V gene is TRBV11-2, the J gene TRBJ2-3; TRBD2 agrees at 8 bases. Germline V gene lookup returns CDR1 SGHAT and CDR2 FQNNGV. This CDR3 has 19 residues. The V gene end was trimmed by 5 bases and the J gene end by 0 bases; junction bases not matched to a gene: 16. The CDR3 DNA sequence: TGTGCCAGCAGCCGACCAATTCGGACTAGCAGACGGAGCACAGATACGCAGTATTTT. Amino acids: CASSRPIRTSRRSTDTQYF.

This chain joins TRBV20-1 and TRBJ1-2; a weak D match, TRBD1 (5 bases). Germline CDR1 and CDR2: DFQATT and SNEGSKA (reference sequence). The germline V and J ends were trimmed by 6 bases and 6 bases, with 11 bases remaining between them. CDR3 length equals 11 residues. The CDR3 DNA reads TGCAGTGCGATGGGGACCCATGGCTACACCTTC. This encodes CSAMGTHGYTF.